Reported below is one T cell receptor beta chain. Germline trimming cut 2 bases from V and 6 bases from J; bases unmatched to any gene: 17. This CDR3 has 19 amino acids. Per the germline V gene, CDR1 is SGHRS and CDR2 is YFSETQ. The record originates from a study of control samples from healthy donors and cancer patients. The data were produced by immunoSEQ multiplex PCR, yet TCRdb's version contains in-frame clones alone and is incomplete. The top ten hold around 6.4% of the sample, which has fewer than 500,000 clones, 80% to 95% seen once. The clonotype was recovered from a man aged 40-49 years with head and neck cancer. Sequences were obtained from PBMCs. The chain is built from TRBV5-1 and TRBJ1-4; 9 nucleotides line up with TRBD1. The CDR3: CASSLIPGQGDVKDEKLFF. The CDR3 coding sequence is TGCGCCAGCAGCTTAATACCGGGACAGGGAGATGTGAAGGATGAAAAACTGTTTTTT.